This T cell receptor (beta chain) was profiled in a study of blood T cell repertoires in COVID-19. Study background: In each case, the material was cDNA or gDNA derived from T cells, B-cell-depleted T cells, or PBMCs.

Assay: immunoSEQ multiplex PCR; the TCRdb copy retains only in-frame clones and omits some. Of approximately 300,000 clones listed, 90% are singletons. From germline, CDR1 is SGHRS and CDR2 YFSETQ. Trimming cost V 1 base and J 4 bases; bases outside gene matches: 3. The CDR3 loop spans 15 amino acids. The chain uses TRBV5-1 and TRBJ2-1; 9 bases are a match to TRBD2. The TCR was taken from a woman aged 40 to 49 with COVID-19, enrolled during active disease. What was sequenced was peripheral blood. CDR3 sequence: CASSLSSGEYNEQFF. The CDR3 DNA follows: TGCGCCAGCAGCTTGTCTAGCGGGGAATACAATGAGCAGTTCTTC.